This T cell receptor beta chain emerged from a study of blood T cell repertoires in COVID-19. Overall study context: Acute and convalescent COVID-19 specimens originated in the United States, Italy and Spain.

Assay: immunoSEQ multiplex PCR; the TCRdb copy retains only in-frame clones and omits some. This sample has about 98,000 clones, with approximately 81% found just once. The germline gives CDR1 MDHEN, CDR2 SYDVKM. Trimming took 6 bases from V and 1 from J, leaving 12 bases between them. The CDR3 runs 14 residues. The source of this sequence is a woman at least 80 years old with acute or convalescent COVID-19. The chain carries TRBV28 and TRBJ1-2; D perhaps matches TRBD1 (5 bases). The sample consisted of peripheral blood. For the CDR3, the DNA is TGTGCCAGCAGGAAGGCGGACATTAACTATGGCTACACCTTC. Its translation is CASRKADINYGYTF.